This T cell receptor beta chain originates from a study of identical twins. Study findings and constraints: Some out-of-frame alpha sequences were shared by twins, and these showed excess low generation probability.

Each CDR3 protein is one row after TCRdb ran MiXCR on the 5' RACE reads. This table holds 600,000 to 800,000 distinct CDR3 sequences, around 20% found once. Per the germline V gene, CDR1 is SGHDT and CDR2 is YYEEEE. CDR3 length: 15 residues. V lost 4 bases and J lost 4; bases outside the gene matches: 7. This clonotype occurred many times. Antigen unknown. This sample was also put to use in a study of T cells expressing NK-cell markers. In that study: Once again these clonotypes came out on top in the CD3+CD56-NKG2C+ fraction of four donors.

This clonotype was obtained from a woman in her late teens or twenties in good health. Material: PBMCs. The V and J genes are TRBV5-6 and TRBJ2-3; 9 bases agree with TRBD1. The CDR3 is CASSLGTGLPDTQYF. CDR3 in DNA: TGTGCCAGCAGCCTAGGGACAGGGTTACCAGATACGCAGTATTTT.